This T cell receptor beta chain was obtained from a study of shared clonotypes between healthy human individuals. The wider study: Each donor's CD8 memory used one plate, CD8 naive two, each CD4 subset three.

Clones were read by immunoSEQ multiplex PCR, and TCRdb kept only the in-frame ones, dropping some. The table shows around 620,000 clones, with about 95% occurring only once. CD45RO-negative CD8 cells positively selected for CCR7 made up the naive population, which excluded terminally differentiated effector memory CD45RA+ cells. The germline V gene encodes CDR1 LNHDA and CDR2 SQIVND (reference sequence). V lost 8 bases to trimming and J lost 7 bases, with 5 bases between them. The CDR3 totals 10 residues. The J gene is TRBJ2-2, the V gene TRBV19; D gene ambiguous. Material: naive CD8+ T cells sorted from blood. This clonotype was obtained from a woman in her 30s in good health. CDR3 bases: TGTGCCAGTCTTGGCGGGGAGCTGTTTTTT. Its translation: CASLGGELFF.